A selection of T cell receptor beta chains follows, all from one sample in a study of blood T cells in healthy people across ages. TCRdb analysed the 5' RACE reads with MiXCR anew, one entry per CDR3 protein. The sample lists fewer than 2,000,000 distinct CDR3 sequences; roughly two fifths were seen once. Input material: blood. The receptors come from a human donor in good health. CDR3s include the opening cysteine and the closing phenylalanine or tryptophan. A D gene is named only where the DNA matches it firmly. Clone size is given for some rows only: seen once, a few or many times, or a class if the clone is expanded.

CDR3aa: CASSPIPGQGFSYEQYF; CDR3nt: TGTGCCAGCTCACCCATCCCGGGACAGGGATTCTCCTACGAGCAGTACTTC; abundance: once; j_gene: TRBJ2-7; v_gene: TRBV18; d_gene: TRBD1
CDR3aa: CASSLLLTGSMNTEAFF; CDR3nt: TGCGCCAGCAGCTTACTTCTGACGGGATCTATGAACACTGAAGCTTTCTTT; abundance: .; j_gene: TRBJ1-1; v_gene: TRBV5-1; d_gene: .
CDR3aa: CASRRVGYTF; CDR3nt: TGTGCCTCCAGACGCGTAGGCTACACCTTC; abundance: .; j_gene: TRBJ1-2; v_gene: TRBV25-1; d_gene: .
CDR3aa: CSARDSRAQAYEQYF; CDR3nt: TGCAGTGCTAGAGATTCAAGGGCCCAAGCCTACGAGCAGTACTTC; abundance: .; j_gene: TRBJ2-7; v_gene: TRBV20-1; d_gene: .
CDR3aa: CSAPDRGRGADTQYF; CDR3nt: TGCAGTGCTCCCGACAGGGGGCGAGGGGCAGATACGCAGTATTTT; abundance: .; j_gene: TRBJ2-3; v_gene: TRBV20-1; d_gene: TRBD1
CDR3aa: CSAPTPGQPQHF; CDR3nt: TGCAGTGCTCCCACCCCAGGTCAGCCCCAGCATTTT; abundance: .; j_gene: TRBJ1-5; v_gene: TRBV20-1; d_gene: .
CDR3aa: CASGEGAGMIETQYF; CDR3nt: TGTGCCAGCGGGGAAGGAGCGGGGATGATAGAGACCCAGTACTTC; abundance: .; j_gene: TRBJ2-5; v_gene: TRBV12-3/TRBV12-4; d_gene: TRBD2
CDR3aa: CASSLRGTGENGYTF; CDR3nt: TGTGCCAGCAGTTTAAGAGGGACAGGAGAGAATGGCTACACCTTC; abundance: few; j_gene: TRBJ1-2; v_gene: TRBV12-3/TRBV12-4; d_gene: TRBD1
CDR3aa: CASSQGINSPLHF; CDR3nt: TGTGCCAGCAGCCAAGGGATTAATTCACCCCTCCACTTT; abundance: .; j_gene: TRBJ1-6; v_gene: TRBV3-1; d_gene: .
CDR3aa: CASSHDRGLRTDTQYF; CDR3nt: TGTGCCAGCAGCCATGACAGGGGGTTACGCACAGATACGCAGTATTTT; abundance: few; j_gene: TRBJ2-3; v_gene: TRBV3-1; d_gene: TRBD1
CDR3aa: CASRDWGAQETRYF; CDR3nt: TGTGCCAGCAGGGACTGGGGCGCCCAAGAGACCCGGTACTTC; abundance: .; j_gene: TRBJ2-5; v_gene: TRBV7-9; d_gene: .
CDR3aa: CASRSWGLGAFF; CDR3nt: TGTGCCAGCAGATCATGGGGCTTGGGAGCTTTCTTT; abundance: .; j_gene: TRBJ1-1; v_gene: TRBV12-3/TRBV12-4; d_gene: .
CDR3aa: CASSVQGVGANVLTF; CDR3nt: TGTGCCAGTAGCGTTCAGGGCGTAGGGGCCAACGTCCTGACTTTC; abundance: .; j_gene: TRBJ2-6; v_gene: TRBV7-3; d_gene: .
CDR3aa: CSVGSGRPTTGTQYF; CDR3nt: TGCAGCGTTGGTTCCGGACGCCCAACCACAGGAACGCAGTATTTT; abundance: few; j_gene: TRBJ2-3; v_gene: TRBV29-1; d_gene: .
CDR3aa: CASSFRDF; CDR3nt: TGTGCCAGCAGCTTCAGAGACTTC; abundance: .; j_gene: TRBJ2-5; v_gene: TRBV7-8; d_gene: .
CDR3aa: CASSQDSGGAFF; CDR3nt: TGTGCCAGCAGCCAAGATTCGGGTGGGGCTTTCTTT; abundance: .; j_gene: TRBJ1-1; v_gene: TRBV4-2; d_gene: .
CDR3aa: CASSARLALNEQFF; CDR3nt: TGTGCCAGCAGTGCCCGACTAGCCCTAAATGAGCAGTTCTTC; abundance: few; j_gene: TRBJ2-1; v_gene: TRBV2; d_gene: TRBD2
CDR3aa: CASSRQAPSYNEQFF; CDR3nt: TGTGCCAGCAGCCGACAGGCGCCCTCCTACAATGAGCAGTTCTTC; abundance: few; j_gene: TRBJ2-1; v_gene: TRBV5-5; d_gene: .
CDR3aa: CASDGTYEQYF; CDR3nt: TGTGCCAGCGACGGCACCTACGAGCAGTACTTC; abundance: few; j_gene: TRBJ2-7; v_gene: TRBV27; d_gene: .
CDR3aa: CASTPWRGGRFLYEQFF; CDR3nt: TGTGCCAGCACTCCATGGCGGGGGGGGCGGTTTCTCTATGAGCAGTTCTTC; abundance: .; j_gene: TRBJ2-1; v_gene: TRBV6-2/TRBV6-3; d_gene: TRBD2
CDR3aa: CASSLMSGMTDTQYF; CDR3nt: TGTGCCAGCAGCTTGATGAGCGGGATGACAGATACGCAGTATTTT; abundance: few; j_gene: TRBJ2-3; v_gene: TRBV7-3; d_gene: TRBD2
CDR3aa: CASSEGAAAGEQFF; CDR3nt: TGCGCCAGCAGTGAGGGGGCTGCCGCCGGAGAGCAGTTCTTC; abundance: .; j_gene: TRBJ2-1; v_gene: TRBV10-2; d_gene: .
CDR3aa: CASTPGGWSPLHF; CDR3nt: TGTGCCAGCACCCCAGGAGGGTGGTCACCCCTCCACTTT; abundance: few; j_gene: TRBJ1-6; v_gene: TRBV6-5; d_gene: .
CDR3aa: CASSKPRGPSLAKNIQYF; CDR3nt: TGTGCCAGCAGCAAGCCACGGGGGCCCTCACTAGCCAAAAACATTCAGTACTTC; abundance: .; j_gene: TRBJ2-4; v_gene: TRBV21-1; d_gene: .
CDR3aa: CASSSPGQGLWGNTEAFF; CDR3nt: TGTGCCAGCAGCTCCCCGGGACAGGGACTTTGGGGGAACACTGAAGCTTTCTTT; abundance: .; j_gene: TRBJ1-1; v_gene: TRBV21-1; d_gene: .
CDR3aa: CATCPAQLAGGYNEQFF; CDR3nt: TGTGCCACCTGTCCCGCCCAACTAGCGGGGGGCTACAATGAGCAGTTCTTC; abundance: few; j_gene: TRBJ2-1; v_gene: TRBV15; d_gene: TRBD2
CDR3aa: CASSLAEGANYGYTF; CDR3nt: TGTGCCAGCAGCTTAGCTGAGGGTGCTAACTATGGCTACACCTTC; abundance: .; j_gene: TRBJ1-2; v_gene: TRBV7-2; d_gene: .
CDR3aa: CASTTKTTYSYNEQFF; CDR3nt: TGTGCCAGCACCACGAAGACAACTTACTCCTACAATGAGCAGTTCTTC; abundance: .; j_gene: TRBJ2-1; v_gene: TRBV6-2/TRBV6-3; d_gene: .
CDR3aa: CASSLPQNRVFLSYEQYF; CDR3nt: TGTGCCAGCAGTTTGCCCCAGAACAGGGTCTTTCTCTCCTACGAGCAGTACTTC; abundance: .; j_gene: TRBJ2-7; v_gene: TRBV12-3/TRBV12-4; d_gene: .
CDR3aa: CASSQGTEIYEQYF; CDR3nt: TGTGCCAGCTCCCAGGGGACAGAAATCTACGAGCAGTACTTC; abundance: .; j_gene: TRBJ2-7; v_gene: TRBV6-2/TRBV6-3; d_gene: TRBD1
CDR3aa: CASSLNPTSEGGQQFF; CDR3nt: TGTGCCAGCAGCCTAAATCCGACTAGCGAGGGAGGCCAGCAGTTCTTC; abundance: .; j_gene: TRBJ2-1; v_gene: TRBV7-3; d_gene: TRBD2
CDR3aa: CASSEMAGGGGSRTDTQYF; CDR3nt: TGTGCCAGCAGTGAAATGGCTGGGGGCGGGGGTTCACGCACAGATACGCAGTATTTT; abundance: .; j_gene: TRBJ2-3; v_gene: TRBV6-1; d_gene: .
CDR3aa: CASTQGGRTLHKTYEQYF; CDR3nt: TGTGCCAGCACCCAGGGGGGCAGGACCCTCCATAAAACCTACGAGCAGTACTTC; abundance: .; j_gene: TRBJ2-7; v_gene: TRBV3-1; d_gene: .
CDR3aa: CASSSGQGPSEQYF; CDR3nt: TGCGCCAGCAGCTCCGGACAGGGTCCCTCCGAGCAGTACTTC; abundance: .; j_gene: TRBJ2-7; v_gene: TRBV5-1; d_gene: TRBD1
CDR3aa: CSARGEGGSSYEQYF; CDR3nt: TGCAGTGCTAGGGGAGAAGGGGGGAGCTCCTACGAGCAGTACTTC; abundance: .; j_gene: TRBJ2-7; v_gene: TRBV20-1; d_gene: .
CDR3aa: CATSRDLGSQETQYF; CDR3nt: TGTGCCACCAGCAGAGATCTAGGGTCCCAAGAGACCCAGTATTTT; abundance: few; j_gene: TRBJ2-3; v_gene: TRBV15; d_gene: .
CDR3aa: CASPPPQGPHEQYF; CDR3nt: TGTGCCAGCCCCCCTCCACAGGGACCCCACGAGCAGTACTTC; abundance: few; j_gene: TRBJ2-7; v_gene: TRBV21-1; d_gene: .
CDR3aa: CSVEDLFENYGYTF; CDR3nt: TGCAGCGTTGAAGATCTTTTCGAAAACTATGGCTACACCTTC; abundance: many; j_gene: TRBJ1-2; v_gene: TRBV29-1; d_gene: .
CDR3aa: CSVRGTPGELFF; CDR3nt: TGCAGCGTCCGAGGGACCCCCGGGGAGCTGTTTTTT; abundance: few; j_gene: TRBJ2-2; v_gene: TRBV29-1; d_gene: .
CDR3aa: CASRKGENEQFF; CDR3nt: TGTGCCAGCAGAAAAGGGGAGAATGAGCAGTTCTTC; abundance: few; j_gene: TRBJ2-1; v_gene: TRBV11-2; d_gene: .
CDR3aa: CASSLSPGMTEAFF; CDR3nt: TGTGCCAGCAGCTTATCGCCGGGTATGACTGAAGCTTTCTTT; abundance: few; j_gene: TRBJ1-1; v_gene: TRBV7-3; d_gene: .
CDR3aa: CASRLAGGGNEQFF; CDR3nt: TGTGCCAGCAGGTTGGCAGGGGGTGGCAATGAGCAGTTCTTC; abundance: .; j_gene: TRBJ2-1; v_gene: TRBV7-9; d_gene: TRBD1